This T cell receptor beta chain appears in the sequencing data of a study of CD8 T cells in ankylosing spondylitis. TCRdb reprocessed the 5' RACE reads with MiXCR, giving one entry per CDR3 protein. The repertoire has 100,000 to 150,000 distinct CDR3 sequences, over 15% of them found once; the top ten carry 30% to 35%. General study findings and limits: Prior work had noted some motif variants in reactive arthritis blood and synovial fluid. For ankylosing spondylitis blood, a TCR beta motif of under ten highly homologous variants appeared characteristic.

Details on this clonotype: Antigen unknown.

The sequence was obtained from a male donor with ankylosing spondylitis. The sequencing input was blood, either unsorted or a sorted T cell fraction (not recorded which).

CDR3 nucleotide sequence: TGTGCCAGCAGTTATCGACTCAAGACAGGGGCTTATAACTATGGCTACACCTTC. Protein: CASSYRLKTGAYNYGYTF. The V and J genes are TRBV6-5 and TRBJ1-2; 8 nucleotides agree with TRBD1. Germline assignment: CDR1 MNHEY and CDR2 SVGAGI. The CDR3 has 18 residues. The V gene end was trimmed by 3 bases and the J gene end by 1 base; junction bases not matched to a gene: 13.